Following are 15 T cell receptor beta chains from one sample sequenced in a study of cytotoxic CD8 clonotypes in ibrutinib-treated CLL. This table comes from immunoSEQ multiplex PCR, and its TCRdb copy is limited to in-frame clones, with some not included. Of 70,000 to 80,000 clones in the sample, more than 70% are singletons; the top ten hold more than 7.5%. Sequences were derived from PBMCs, sampled at disease progression, from a patient treated with ibrutinib. The source is a human donor with chronic lymphocytic leukemia.

This clone was counted once. V and J are TRBV5-1 and TRBJ2-7; D unresolved. The CDR3 runs 12 residues. V lost 7 bases and J 3 bases, leaving 11 bases between the germline ends. CDR1 and CDR2 from the germline V gene are SGHRS and YFSETQ. The CDR3 protein is CASFMPHYEQYF. As DNA, the CDR3 is TGCGCCAGCTTCATGCCCCACTACGAGCAGTACTTC.

CDR3 sequence: CASSLDRGTDTQYF. The CDR3 DNA reads as TGTGCCAGCAGCTTGGACAGGGGAACAGATACGCAGTATTTT. The chain carries TRBV5-6 and TRBJ2-3, with 7 bases identical to TRBD1. The junction had 1 base not matched to a gene; V was cut back by 0 bases and J by 3 bases. There are 14 residues in the CDR3. CDR1 and CDR2 (germline): SGHDT, YYEEEE.

V usage is TRBV5-1 and J usage is TRBJ2-3; D is possibly TRBD1 or TRBD2 (5 bases each). The V gene's germline CDR1 is SGHRS and CDR2 YFSETQ. The germline V and J ends were trimmed by 4 bases and 0 bases, with 12 bases remaining between them. CDR3 size: 15 residues. CDR3 DNA sequence: TGCGCCAGCAGCCTCGGGGCAGAAAGCACAGATACGCAGTATTTT. Amino acids: CASSLGAESTDTQYF.

This clone has a handful of counts. V usage is TRBV18 and J usage is TRBJ1-5; TRBD1 aligns across 9 bases. The CDR3 consists of 15 residues. CDR1 and CDR2 (germline): KGHSH, LQKENI. Trimming took 6 bases from V and 3 from J; bases not matched to a gene: 6. The CDR3 reads CASSLQGATNQPQHF. DNA of the CDR3: TGTGCCAGCTCGCTACAGGGGGCGACCAATCAGCCCCAGCATTTT.

The chain has TRBV7-9 and TRBJ1-1; D ambiguous. The V gene's germline CDR1 is SEHNR and CDR2 FQNEAQ (reference sequence). V was clipped by 6 bases and J by 4 bases, with 15 bases between them. The length of the CDR3 is 14 residues. In DNA form, the CDR3 reads TGTGCCAGCAGACAACAGTCGGGGTCCACTGAAGCTTTCTTT. Its protein is CASRQQSGSTEAFF. The variable domain in full, with the rest retrieved from reference TRBV7-9 and TRBJ1-1, is DTGVSQNPRHKITKRGQNVTFRCDPISEHNRLYWYRQTLGQGPEFLTYFQNEAQLEKSRLLSDRFSAERPKGSFSTLEIQRTEQGDSAMYLCASRQQSGSTEAFFGQGTRLTVV.

The gene calls are TRBV30 and TRBJ1-2; D unclear. CDR3 length equals 11 residues. CDR1 and CDR2 from the germline V gene are GTSNPN and SVGIG (reference sequence). V was shortened by 5 bases and J by 8 bases, with 12 bases between the two germline ends. The CDR3, as DNA: TGTGCCTGGGATCGACTGGGAGGCTACACCTTC. Translated, it gives CAWDRLGGYTF.

The chain employs TRBV7-9 and TRBJ1-4, with 9 nucleotides matching TRBD1. The CDR3 has 16 residues. The V segment lost 7 bases and the J segment 4 bases; nucleotides outside the gene matches: 10. The germline V gene encodes CDR1 SEHNR and CDR2 FQNEAQ (reference sequence). As DNA, the CDR3 is TGTGCCAGCACCTTGGCCCGGGACAGGGTTAATGAAAAACTGTTTTTT. This encodes CASTLARDRVNEKLFF.

The chain is built from TRBV6-5 and TRBJ2-7, with D uncertain. The CDR3 is 15 amino acids. V was shortened by 0 bases and J by 3 bases, with 12 bases between the two germline ends. CDR1 and CDR2 (germline): MNHEY, SVGAGI. In nucleotides, the CDR3 is TGTGCCAGCAGTTACTCCTACTTGGGTGACTACGAGCAGTACTTC. Protein sequence: CASSYSYLGDYEQYF.

The genes are TRBV29-1 and TRBJ1-1, with D tentatively TRBD1 (6 bases). Germline V gives CDR1 SQVTM, CDR2 ANQGSEA. The CDR3 is made up of 14 amino acids. V was pared by 5 bases and J by 7 bases, with 20 bases between. The CDR3 spells CSVTPRDNPYEAFF. The CDR3 DNA reads TGCAGCGTTACCCCCAGGGACAACCCCTATGAAGCTTTCTTT.

The V call is TRBV30, the J call TRBJ2-3; TRBD1 might be the D (5 bases). This CDR3 comprises 13 residues. Per germline, CDR1 GTSNPN and CDR2 SVGIG (reference sequence). V shed 0 bases and J shed 1 base, with 5 bases lying between them. In DNA form, the CDR3 reads TGTGCCTGGAGTGTACAGGGCACAGATACGCAGTATTTT. It encodes CAWSVQGTDTQYF.

The chain joins TRBV18 to TRBJ1-1; D may be TRBD1 (6 bases). The CDR3 is made up of 15 amino acids. Trimming removed 1 base from V and 2 bases from J, with 11 bases in between. CDR1 and CDR2 (germline): KGHSH, LQKENI. CDR3 DNA sequence: TGTGCCAGCTCACCACAAGCGGGGGCTAACACTGAAGCTTTCTTT. Translating gives CASSPQAGANTEAFF.

V usage is TRBV19 and J usage is TRBJ1-5, with TRBD1 as a possible D gene (6 bases). CDR3 length: 14 amino acids. CDR1 and CDR2 (germline): LNHDA, SQIVND (reference sequence). Deletions cut 2 bases from V and 5 bases from J, with 10 bases between. The DNA for the CDR3 is TGTGCCAGTAGTATATGGACAGCGGATCAGCCCCAGCATTTT. Translated: CASSIWTADQPQHF.

This clone was found a few times. The junction shows a germline mismatch at one end, possibly a read error. The chain couples TRBV7-9 to TRBJ2-5, with TRBD2 matching 13 bases. Germline loops: CDR1 SEHNR, CDR2 FQNEAQ (reference sequence). CDR3 length equals 14 residues. The CDR3 sequence: CASSLTGTSGNPHF. The CDR3 DNA sequence: TGTGCCAGCAGCTTAACCGGGACTAGCGGGAACCCGCACTTC.

The V and J genes are TRBV5-8 and TRBJ2-7; D gene uncertain. This CDR3 has 16 residues. Trimming took 2 bases from V and 0 from J, leaving 15 bases between them. The germline CDR1 and CDR2 sequences are SGHTS and YDEGEE. The CDR3 DNA reads as TGTGCCAGCAGCTTTGTAGGGCCCTACAGCTCCTACGAGCAGTACTTC. Translation gives CASSFVGPYSSYEQYF.

The chain is built from TRBV29-1 and TRBJ1-4; TRBD1 matches 9 bases. J gave up 8 bases and V 4 bases, and 11 bases lay outside the gene matches. There are 15 residues in the CDR3. Looked up from germline, CDR1 is SQVTM and CDR2 is ANQGSEA. CDR3 DNA: TGCAGCGTTGTCCGGGGGACAGGGTATGGAGAAAAACTGTTTTTT. Encoded protein: CSVVRGTGYGEKLFF.